The sample holds a few counts of the clone carrying this T cell receptor (beta chain). Its cognate antigen is unknown. Trimming pared 8 bases from V and 3 bases from J, leaving 14 bases between. CDR3 size: 13 residues. Germline CDR1 reads MNHNS; CDR2 reads SASEGT. These data belong to a study of response to subunit inactivated influenza vaccine. Study conclusions and caveats: The authors proposed limited new T cell recruitment per seasonal influenza vaccination.

TCRdb re-derived calls from the RT-PCR reads in MiXCR, one entry per CDR3 protein. The table records some 550,000 distinct CDR3 sequences, roughly 23% of them present only once. The same sample was also studied in work on T cells expressing NK-cell markers. Per that study: What made the TCR beta cDNA was 5'RACE template switching with UMIs. Investigators obtained TCR beta repertoires from sorted CD3+CD56+NKG2C+, CD3+CD56+NKG2C- and CD3+CD56-NKG2C+ T cells. Leadership of the CD3+CD56-NKG2C+ fraction also belonged to these clonotypes in several donors.

Sample: CD4+ T cells sorted from PBMCs, taken less than 13 days after vaccination. The chain has TRBV6-1 and TRBJ2-7, with a tentative D call TRBD1 (5 bases). This clonotype originated in a man aged 45-65 years who received an inactivated influenza vaccine. The CDR3 DNA is TGTGCCAGCTCGCCACAGGATCTCTACGAGCAGTACTTC. Amino acid sequence: CASSPQDLYEQYF.